These 32 T cell receptor beta chains came from one sample sequenced in a study of technical replicates of blood from a handful of donors. Data came from immunoSEQ multiplex PCR; TCRdb stores just in-frame clones and leaves some out. The repertoire has approximately 79,000 clones, around 94% of them found once; the top ten carry 0.35% to 0.4%. The sample consisted of T cells isolated from PBMCs. The receptors were sampled from a human donor in good health.

V and J are TRBV29-1 and TRBJ2-7, with TRBD2 matching 12 bases. This CDR3 is built from 13 residues. Per germline, CDR1 SQVTM and CDR2 ANQGSEA. V trimming: 6 bases; J trimming: 3 bases; junction bases outside the gene matches: 3. The CDR3 loop reads CSVRTSGNYEQYF. The CDR3 nucleotides are TGCAGCGTCAGGACTAGCGGGAACTACGAGCAGTACTTC.

The CDR3 loop reads CASSPEIGADTQYF. The CDR3 bases are TGTGCCAGCAGCCCTGAAATAGGGGCAGATACGCAGTATTTT. The chain links TRBV4-2 to TRBJ2-3, with TRBD1 as a possible D gene (5 bases). The CDR3 has 14 residues. The germline gives CDR1 LGHNA, CDR2 YNFKEQ. V lost 4 bases and J lost 4, with 12 bases in between.

The chain employs TRBV7-9 and TRBJ1-1; D gene uncertain. In germline, CDR1 is SEHNR, CDR2 FQNEAQ (reference sequence). This CDR3 is built from 17 residues. V lost 1 base to trimming and J lost 0 bases, with 15 bases between them. DNA for the CDR3: TGTGCCAGCAGCTTAGGACTCGGAGGGCAGTTGAACACTGAAGCTTTCTTT. Translated: CASSLGLGGQLNTEAFF.

The chain uses TRBV6-6 and TRBJ2-2, with TRBD1 matching over 9 bases. Germline V CDR1 and CDR2: MNHNY, SVGAGI (reference sequence). There are 16 residues in the CDR3. V was pared by 4 bases and J by 6 bases, with 9 bases of the junction left unmatched. The CDR3 sequence is CASSSPGQGRPGELFF. The DNA for the CDR3 is TGTGCCAGCAGTTCCCCGGGACAGGGACGGCCCGGGGAGCTGTTTTTT.

The rearrangement links TRBV5-4 to TRBJ1-1; a possible D gene is TRBD1 (5 bases). Trimming cost V 3 bases and J 7 bases, with 16 bases left between them. Per the germline V gene, CDR1 is SGHNT and CDR2 is YYREEE (reference sequence). The CDR3 length is 14 residues. The CDR3 protein is CASSSTGSAIEAFF. The CDR3, as DNA: TGTGCCAGCAGCTCTACAGGCTCGGCTATTGAAGCTTTCTTT. Filled out from reference TRBV5-4 and TRBJ1-1, the complete variable domain reads ETGVTQSPTHLIKTRGQQVTLRCSSQSGHNTVSWYQQALGQGPQFIFQYYREEENGRGNFPPRFSGLQFPNYSSELNVNALELDDSALYLCASSSTGSAIEAFFGQGTRLTVV.

V is TRBV7-9 and J is TRBJ2-1; TRBD2 aligns across 13 bases. Germline CDR1 SEHNR, CDR2 FQNEAQ (reference sequence). The CDR3 spans 16 residues. The V segment lost 3 bases and the J segment 8 bases; nucleotides outside the gene matches: 7. CDR3: CASSLPTSGRSDEQFF. The DNA of the CDR3 is TGTGCCAGCAGCTTGCCGACTAGCGGGAGGAGCGATGAGCAGTTCTTC.

This chain links TRBV6-5 with TRBJ2-1; 10 bases agree with TRBD2. Germline V gives CDR1 MNHEY, CDR2 SVGAGI. Trimming took 5 bases from V and 7 from J; bases not matched to a gene: 5. CDR3 length: 14 residues. The chain's CDR3 is CASSRLAGGNEQFF. The DNA of the CDR3 is TGTGCCAGCAGTCGACTAGCGGGCGGAAATGAGCAGTTCTTC.

V and J are TRBV19 and TRBJ2-1; 13 nucleotides agree with TRBD2. This CDR3 spans 14 amino acids. With 3 bases clipped from V and 8 bases from J, the junction kept 1 base outside the gene matches. Germline-derived CDR1 and CDR2 are LNHDA and SQIVND (reference sequence). The CDR3 sequence is CASSIGLAGDEQFF. The CDR3 nucleotides are TGTGCCAGTAGTATCGGACTAGCGGGGGATGAGCAGTTCTTC.

The chain has TRBV10-2 and TRBJ2-5; 10 bases align to TRBD2. The V gene's germline CDR1 is WSHSY and CDR2 SAAADI. V was clipped by 7 bases and J by 2 bases; unmatched bases: 7. The CDR3 runs 15 residues. The CDR3 spells CASTYTSGVQETQYF. CDR3 in DNA: TGCGCCAGCACCTATACTAGCGGGGTACAAGAGACCCAGTACTTC.

The chain recombines TRBV27 with TRBJ2-4; TRBD2 aligns across 10 bases. With V trimmed by 5 bases and J by 2 bases, 18 bases remained unmatched. The CDR3 runs 20 residues. Germline V gives CDR1 MNHEY, CDR2 SMNVEV (reference sequence). CDR3: CASSGGTSVTQPGTKNIQYF. CDR3 DNA: TGTGCCAGCAGTGGCGGGACTAGCGTCACTCAACCAGGGACCAAAAACATTCAGTACTTC.

V gene TRBV15 combines with J gene TRBJ2-7; 8 nucleotides agree with TRBD1. The CDR3 runs 13 residues. The V and J ends lost 3 bases and 4 bases, in that order; junction bases with no gene match: 2. The germline V gene has CDR1 LNHNV and CDR2 YYDKDF (reference sequence). The CDR3 sequence: CATSRDREYEQYF. The CDR3 DNA is TGTGCCACCAGCAGGGACAGGGAATACGAGCAGTACTTC.

The chain combines TRBV9 with TRBJ2-3; 8 bases line up with TRBD2. The junction had 6 bases not matched to a gene; V was cut back by 0 bases and J by 3 bases. The CDR3 contains 16 residues. Germline lookup yields CDR1 SGDLS and CDR2 YYNGEE. The CDR3 coding sequence is TGTGCCAGCAGCGTAGGGCTAGCGGGTGTTACAGATACGCAGTATTTT. It encodes CASSVGLAGVTDTQYF. Combining the CDR3 with reference TRBV9 and TRBJ2-3 gives the whole variable domain DSGVTQTPKHLITATGQRVTLRCSPRSGDLSVYWYQQSLDQGLQFLIQYYNGEERAKGNILERFSAQQFPDLHSELNLSSLELGDSALYFCASSVGLAGVTDTQYFGPGTRLTVL.

CDR3 DNA sequence: TGCGCCAGCAGTGAGACTAGCGGGAGGGCCTATGAGCAGTTCTTC. Translated, it gives CASSETSGRAYEQFF. The V and J genes are TRBV10-1 and TRBJ2-1, with 13 nucleotides matching TRBD2. Germline V gives CDR1 WNHNN, CDR2 SYGVQD (reference sequence). The CDR3 is made up of 15 amino acids. The V and J ends lost 2 bases and 8 bases, in that order; junction bases with no gene match: 3.

J is TRBJ2-5 and V is TRBV11-3; the D is unclear. Trimming shortened V by 5 bases and J by 5 bases, and 18 bases separated the two germline ends. The CDR3 totals 15 residues. The germline V gene has CDR1 SGHNT and CDR2 YENEEA. The CDR3 nucleotides read TGTGCCAGCAGCGAAGATGGCCCGCCCGGGGAGACCCAGTACTTC. Translating gives CASSEDGPPGETQYF.

The genes are TRBV2 and TRBJ2-1; D is possibly TRBD2 (6 bases). The V end was cut by 4 bases, the J end by 4 bases, with 11 bases between. The CDR3 covers 14 residues. From germline, CDR1 is SNHLY and CDR2 FYNNEI. The CDR3 bases are TGTGCCAGCAGTGGGAGGGACCTATACAATGAGCAGTTCTTC. Protein product: CASSGRDLYNEQFF.

This clone was counted once. This rearrangement joins TRBV11-2 to TRBJ2-1; 13 bases are shared with TRBD2. The trim removed 6 bases at V and 6 bases at J, leaving 2 bases unmatched. Germline V lookup: CDR1 SGHAT, CDR2 FQNNGV. CDR3 length: 14 amino acids. In DNA, the CDR3 is TGTGCCAGCAGGGGACTAGCGGGGCCCAATGAGCAGTTCTTC. This encodes CASRGLAGPNEQFF.

The V and J genes are TRBV11-2 and TRBJ2-7, with TRBD2 matching 7 bases. Looked up from germline, CDR1 is SGHAT and CDR2 is FQNNGV. The CDR3 spans 16 residues. V dropped 3 bases and J dropped 4; count of bases not matched to a gene: 12. CDR3 sequence: CASSFSLGGSSYEQYF. DNA for the CDR3: TGTGCCAGCAGCTTTTCCTTGGGCGGGAGTTCGTACGAGCAGTACTTC.

The rearrangement uses TRBV5-1 and TRBJ2-7, with 8 nucleotides matching TRBD1. The CDR3 runs 13 residues. Germline V gives CDR1 SGHRS, CDR2 YFSETQ. J was trimmed by 3 bases and V by 3 bases; bases with no gene match: 2. The CDR3 sequence: CASSWGQDYEQYF. In DNA form, the CDR3 reads TGCGCCAGCAGCTGGGGACAGGACTACGAGCAGTACTTC.

The V and J genes are TRBV5-6 and TRBJ1-2; D may be TRBD1 (5 bases). This CDR3 has 11 amino acids. The V and J ends lost 7 bases and 5 bases respectively, with 9 bases between them. The germline V gene has CDR1 SGHDT and CDR2 YYEEEE. CDR3 in amino acids: CASQGLYGYTF. The CDR3, as DNA: TGTGCCAGCCAGGGACTTTATGGCTACACCTTC.

CDR3 loop: CASSNGLAGVGTQYF. The CDR3 region has the DNA TGTGCCAGTAGTAACGGACTAGCGGGAGTTGGGACCCAGTACTTC. The gene calls are TRBV19 and TRBJ2-5, with 13 positions matching TRBD2. Losses at the gene ends were 4 bases for V and 7 bases for J; bases not matched to a gene: 6. Germline V CDR1 and CDR2: LNHDA, SQIVND (reference sequence). CDR3 length: 15 residues. Filled out from reference TRBV19 and TRBJ2-5, the complete variable domain reads DGGITQSPKYLFRKEGQNVTLSCEQNLNHDAMYWYRQDPGQGLRLIYYSQIVNDFQKGDIAEGYSVSREKKESFPLTVTSAQKNPTAFYLCASSNGLAGVGTQYFGPGTRLLVL.

The chain carries TRBV4-3 and TRBJ2-7; TRBD1 aligns across 9 bases. The trim removed 0 bases at V and 1 base at J, leaving 1 base unmatched. Germline V gives CDR1 LGHNA, CDR2 YSLEER. The CDR3 runs to 15 residues. The CDR3 DNA reads as TGCGCCAGCAGCCAAGAAGACAGGGGGTCCTACGAGCAGTACTTC. Translating gives CASSQEDRGSYEQYF.

The V gene is TRBV29-1, the J gene TRBJ1-1; 8 bases line up with TRBD1. J lost 6 bases, V lost 6 bases, and 15 bases had no gene match. Germline CDR1 and CDR2: SQVTM and ANQGSEA. The CDR3 has 15 residues. The CDR3 reads CSVWNRGIVSPEAFF. CDR3 DNA: TGCAGCGTCTGGAACAGGGGGATAGTCTCTCCTGAAGCTTTCTTT.

V gene TRBV7-9 combines with J gene TRBJ2-5; weak D call: TRBD1 (6 bases). V lost 1 base, J lost 5 bases, and 11 bases lay in between. The CDR3 contains 14 residues. CDR1 SEHNR and CDR2 FQNEAQ come from the germline V gene (reference sequence). For the CDR3, the DNA is TGTGCCAGCAGCTTAGAGCAGGGGTGGGAGACCCAGTACTTC. It encodes CASSLEQGWETQYF.

This chain uses TRBV9 with TRBJ2-7, with D tentatively TRBD2 (5 bases). CDR1 is SGDLS and CDR2 is YYNGEE in the germline V gene. This CDR3 region has 15 residues. V was clipped by 4 bases and J by 6 bases, with 20 bases between them. The CDR3 spells CASSPPVGRGGEQYF. The CDR3 DNA reads as TGTGCCAGCAGCCCTCCGGTGGGCAGAGGAGGCGAGCAGTACTTC.

The chain has TRBV6-4 and TRBJ2-1; D is ambiguous. Trimming took 3 bases from V and 6 from J, leaving 18 bases between them. The CDR3 spans 16 residues. Germline values: CDR1 MRHNA, CDR2 SNTAGT. CDR3 DNA sequence: TGTGCCAGCAGTGAACTTCTTAAGAAACTTTTCAATGAGCAGTTCTTC. Its protein product is CASSELLKKLFNEQFF.

The genes are TRBV5-4 and TRBJ2-7; D not resolved. V was clipped by 0 bases and J by 0 bases, with 10 bases between them. This CDR3 contains 15 residues. Germline assignment: CDR1 SGHNT and CDR2 YYREEE (reference sequence). CDR3: CASSLGALTSYEQYF. Here the CDR3 DNA reads TGTGCCAGCAGCTTGGGGGCTCTCACCTCCTACGAGCAGTACTTC.

The rearrangement joins TRBV11-3 to TRBJ2-1, with 8 bases matching TRBD2. The length of the CDR3 is 15 residues. Germline values: CDR1 SGHNT, CDR2 YENEEA. Trimming removed 3 bases from V and 10 bases from J; junction bases left unmatched: 11. The CDR3 nucleotides are TGTGCCAGCAGCTTTTCCAGGACTAGCCAGAGCGAGCAGTTCTTC. Its translation is CASSFSRTSQSEQFF.

The chain recombines TRBV6-4 with TRBJ2-1; 11 nucleotides agree with TRBD1. Germline V gives CDR1 MRHNA, CDR2 SNTAGT. V shed 4 bases and J 9 bases; nucleotides not matched to a gene: 2. This CDR3 spans 13 amino acids. CDR3 loop: CASSGDRGAEQFF. The CDR3 DNA sequence: TGTGCCAGCAGTGGGGACAGGGGGGCTGAGCAGTTCTTC.

The chain combines TRBV7-9 with TRBJ2-7, with a weak D call TRBD2 (6 bases). This CDR3 comprises 14 residues. Trimming left V 3 bases short and J 0 bases short, with 9 bases between. Germline assignment: CDR1 SEHNR and CDR2 FQNEAQ (reference sequence). The CDR3 protein is CASSFGGTSYEQYF. In nucleotides, the CDR3 is TGTGCCAGCAGCTTCGGGGGAACCTCCTACGAGCAGTACTTC.

The rearrangement links TRBV2 to TRBJ1-5; 8 nucleotides match TRBD1. V was pared by 3 bases and J by 5 bases, with 6 bases of the junction left unmatched. CDR3 size: 15 residues. The germline V gene has CDR1 SNHLY and CDR2 FYNNEI. This CDR3 is CASSEMGQAYQPQHF. The CDR3 DNA is TGTGCCAGCAGTGAGATGGGACAGGCGTATCAGCCCCAGCATTTT.

J is TRBJ2-7 and V is TRBV25-1; D remains unclear. The germline CDR1 and CDR2 sequences are MGHDK and SYGVNS. The CDR3 length is 12 residues. The V end was cut by 4 bases, the J end by 7 bases, with 11 bases between. The CDR3 coding sequence is TGTGCCAGCAGTGTCACGCGGTATGAGCAGTACTTC. Residues: CASSVTRYEQYF.

The J gene is TRBJ1-5, the V gene TRBV6-4; D gene uncertain. The CDR3 totals 14 residues. Trimming removed 3 bases from V and 6 bases from J, with 12 bases in between. Looked up from germline, CDR1 is MRHNA and CDR2 is SNTAGT. This CDR3 reads CASSERGGSQPQHF. The CDR3 DNA sequence: TGTGCCAGCAGTGAGAGAGGAGGATCTCAGCCCCAGCATTTT.